This is a list of T cell receptor beta chains from one sample in a study of blood T cell repertoires in COVID-19. Data came from immunoSEQ multiplex PCR; TCRdb stores just in-frame clones and leaves some out. The table shows about 160,000 clones, with about 87% occurring only once. Sequencing used peripheral blood. Receptors originate from an older woman who had recovered from COVID-19. Both conserved end residues are part of each CDR3. Each record gives: J gene, CDR3 length, V gene, D gene, clone size, CDR3 protein, CDR3 DNA. D genes are given only for firm matches. Not every row has a clone size; where given, it reads once, few, many or a size class.

J: TRBJ1-2; length: 14; V: TRBV4-1; D: TRBD1; size: -; CDR3: CASTMGQGNYGYTF; DNA: TGCGCCAGCACCATGGGACAGGGGAACTATGGCTACACCTTC
J: TRBJ1-1; length: 13; V: TRBV4-2; D: TRBD1; size: -; CDR3: CASSQPFDRDPLF; DNA: TGTGCCAGCAGCCAACCCTTCGACAGGGACCCCCTCTTT
J: TRBJ2-5; length: 14; V: TRBV11-2; D: TRBD1; size: -; CDR3: CASSLGTGEETQYF; DNA: TGTGCCAGCAGCTTAGGGACAGGGGAGGAGACCCAGTACTTC
J: TRBJ2-7; length: 14; V: TRBV7-8; D: TRBD1; size: -; CDR3: CASSRGQGFDEQYF; DNA: TGTGCCAGCAGCAGGGGACAGGGGTTCGACGAGCAGTACTTC
J: TRBJ2-7; length: 15; V: TRBV28; D: TRBD1; size: -; CDR3: CASSLPGQGINEQYF; DNA: TGTGCCAGCAGTTTACCGGGACAGGGGATAAACGAGCAGTACTTC
J: TRBJ2-5; length: 15; V: TRBV29-1; D: -; size: -; CDR3: CNPREYRRVSETQYF; DNA: TGCAATCCAAGGGAGTACCGACGGGTGTCCGAGACCCAGTACTTC
J: TRBJ1-1; length: 13; V: TRBV3-1/TRBV3-2; D: -; size: -; CDR3: CASSQAGSTEAFF; DNA: TGTGCCAGCAGCCAAGCCGGGAGCACTGAAGCTTTCTTT
J: TRBJ1-5; length: 15; V: TRBV19; D: TRBD1; size: -; CDR3: CASTETGYSNQPQHF; DNA: TGTGCCAGTACCGAGACAGGGTACAGCAATCAGCCCCAGCATTTT
J: TRBJ2-2; length: 16; V: TRBV24-1; D: TRBD2; size: -; CDR3: CATSDFTGGPGGELFF; DNA: TGTGCCACCAGTGATTTTACGGGGGGGCCCGGCGGGGAGCTGTTTTTT
J: TRBJ2-3; length: 15; V: TRBV5-1; D: TRBD2; size: -; CDR3: CASSYTSGGIDTQYF; DNA: TGCGCCAGCAGCTACACTAGCGGGGGGATCGATACGCAGTATTTT
J: TRBJ1-2; length: 15; V: TRBV5-1; D: -; size: -; CDR3: CASSLEEAGVYGYTF; DNA: TGCGCCAGCAGCTTGGAGGAGGCAGGGGTCTATGGCTACACCTTC
J: TRBJ1-2; length: 15; V: TRBV3-1/TRBV3-2; D: TRBD1; size: -; CDR3: CASSQDTGQGYGYTF; DNA: TGTGCCAGCAGCCAAGATACCGGACAGGGCTATGGCTACACCTTC
J: TRBJ2-3; length: 15; V: TRBV6-6; D: -; size: -; CDR3: CASSLLGASTDTQYF; DNA: TGTGCCAGCAGTCTTCTAGGGGCTAGCACAGATACGCAGTATTTT
J: TRBJ1-3; length: 17; V: TRBV19; D: TRBD1; size: -; CDR3: CANRDRGRETIGNTIYF; DNA: TGTGCCAACCGGGACAGGGGGCGCGAAACTATCGGAAACACCATATATTTT
J: TRBJ1-1; length: 17; V: TRBV15; D: TRBD1; size: -; CDR3: CATSRDPLDRGGTEAFF; DNA: TGTGCCACCAGCAGAGACCCCTTGGACAGGGGAGGCACTGAAGCTTTCTTT
J: TRBJ1-4; length: 16; V: TRBV10-2; D: -; size: few; CDR3: CASRPTVYATNEKLFF; DNA: TGCGCCAGCCGCCCGACAGTCTATGCAACTAATGAAAAACTGTTTTTT
J: TRBJ1-5; length: 14; V: TRBV3-1/TRBV3-2; D: -; size: once; CDR3: CASSQDQGAGPQHF; DNA: TGTGCCAGCAGCCAAGATCAGGGTGCCGGGCCCCAGCATTTT
J: TRBJ2-1; length: 16; V: TRBV18; D: -; size: -; CDR3: CASSPLLGGSYNEQFF; DNA: TGTGCCAGCTCACCACTACTGGGAGGCTCCTACAATGAGCAGTTCTTC